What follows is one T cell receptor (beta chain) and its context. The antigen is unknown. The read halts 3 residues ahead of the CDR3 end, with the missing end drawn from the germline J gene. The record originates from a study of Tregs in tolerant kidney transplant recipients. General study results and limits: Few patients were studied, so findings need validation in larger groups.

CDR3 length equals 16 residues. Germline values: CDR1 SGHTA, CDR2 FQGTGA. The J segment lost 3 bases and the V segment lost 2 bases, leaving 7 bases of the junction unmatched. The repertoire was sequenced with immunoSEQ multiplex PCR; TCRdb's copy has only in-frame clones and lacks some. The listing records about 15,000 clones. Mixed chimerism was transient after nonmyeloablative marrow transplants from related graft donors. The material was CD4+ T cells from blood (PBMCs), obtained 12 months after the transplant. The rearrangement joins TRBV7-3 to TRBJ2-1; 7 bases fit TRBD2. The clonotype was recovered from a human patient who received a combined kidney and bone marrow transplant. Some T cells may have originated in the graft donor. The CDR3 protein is CASSLHTGTIYNEQFF. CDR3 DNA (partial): TGTGCCAGCAGCTTACATACCGGGACTATCTACAATGAG.